This T cell receptor beta chain was retrieved from a study of Graves' ophthalmopathy and Graves' hyperthyroidism. Study findings and constraints: Among expanded thyroid clonotypes above 0.001 frequency, most also occurred in blood. Forecasting of ophthalmopathy progression by the model achieved about 71% sensitivity and less than 80% specificity.

Amplified TCR beta CDR3 regions were obtained using RNA transcripts as template. HTBI primers primed a first-round RT-PCR, and a second-round multiplex PCR followed. TCRdb ran MiXCR on the multiplex PCR reads and lists one entry per CDR3 protein. The sample holds about 220,000 distinct CDR3 sequences, about 22% seen once. To note about this clonotype: Its target is not known.

Source material: peripheral blood. This sequence was found in a woman aged 45-65 years with Graves' ophthalmopathy.

The CDR3 DNA sequence: TGTGCCAGCAGCCCGGACGGGAAAAATCAGCCCCAGCATTTT. It codes for CASSPDGKNQPQHF. The genes are TRBV11-3 and TRBJ1-5; no clear D gene. Trimming cost V 5 bases and J 4 bases, with 12 bases left between them. This CDR3 spans 14 amino acids. Germline loops: CDR1 SGHNT, CDR2 YENEEA.